This passage covers 18 T cell receptor beta chains from one sample sequenced in a study of blood T cell repertoires in COVID-19. This table comes from immunoSEQ multiplex PCR, and its TCRdb copy is limited to in-frame clones, with some not included. Here the sample spans more than 100,000 clones, around 90% being singletons. Sequenced sample: peripheral blood. Receptors originate from a woman aged 55-69 years with COVID-19, enrolled during active disease.

This clone occurred once. The chain joins TRBV9 to TRBJ2-5, with 7 bases fitting TRBD1. The germline V gene has CDR1 SGDLS and CDR2 YYNGEE. The CDR3 is 12 residues long. The J segment lost 9 bases and the V segment lost 3 bases, leaving 5 bases of the junction unmatched. In nucleotides, the CDR3 is TGTGCCAGCAGCGCGAATCAGGGGGCCCAGTACTTC. Its protein is CASSANQGAQYF.

The genes are TRBV9 and TRBJ1-2; D might be TRBD1 (5 bases). This CDR3 is 14 amino acids long. Trimming removed 0 bases at V and 4 bases at J, with 10 bases between. Germline assignment: CDR1 SGDLS and CDR2 YYNGEE. CDR3 residues: CASSVGSGSYGYTF. Written as DNA, the CDR3 is TGTGCCAGCAGCGTAGGGTCAGGGTCCTATGGCTACACCTTC.

Remarks on this clone: Other nucleotide sequences from this sample produce the same CDR3. This chain links TRBV5-1 with TRBJ1-1, with 8 bases matching TRBD1. Germline assignment: CDR1 SGHRS and CDR2 YFSETQ. V shed 4 bases, J shed 1 base, and the junction held 0 bases outside the gene matches. CDR3 length: 13 residues. CDR3 nucleotide sequence: TGCGCCAGCAGCACAGGGGGGAACACTGAAGCTTTCTTT. It codes for CASSTGGNTEAFF.

The chain employs TRBV27 and TRBJ1-3, with unresolved D. This CDR3 contains 15 residues. Trimming left V 3 bases short and J 0 bases short, with 9 bases between. Germline-derived CDR1 and CDR2 are MNHEY and SMNVEV (reference sequence). The CDR3 region has the DNA TGTGCCAGCAGTTTTACGGGAACCTCTGGAAACACCATATATTTT. As protein: CASSFTGTSGNTIYF.

The gene calls are TRBV11-3 and TRBJ2-4; 8 nucleotides agree with TRBD1. This CDR3 region has 18 residues. Germline-derived CDR1 and CDR2 are SGHNT and YENEEA. V dropped 0 bases and J dropped 2; count of bases not matched to a gene: 9. As DNA, the CDR3 is TGTGCCAGCAGCTTAGATCCCAGGGGGCGCCGGTCCAAAAACATTCAGTACTTC. It specifies CASSLDPRGRRSKNIQYF. The complete variable domain, with remaining parts taken from reference TRBV11-3 and TRBJ2-4, reads EAGVVQSPRYKIIEKKQPVAFWCNPISGHNTLYWYLQNLGQGPELLIRYENEEAVDDSQLPKDRFSAERLKGVDSTLKIQPAELGDSAVYLCASSLDPRGRRSKNIQYFGAGTRLSVL.

The genes are TRBV11-1 and TRBJ2-1; 13 nucleotides match TRBD2. The CDR3 loop spans 16 amino acids. Germline V gene sequence: CDR1 SGHAT, CDR2 FQDESV (reference sequence). Trimming at V came to 3 bases and at J to 10 bases, leaving 9 bases not matched to a gene. The CDR3 coding sequence is TGTGCCAGCAGCTTCATCCCGGGACTAGCGGGGACAGAGCAGTTCTTC. This codes for CASSFIPGLAGTEQFF.

The J gene is TRBJ1-6, the V gene TRBV11-2; 7 bases line up with TRBD1. The J segment lost 8 bases and the V segment lost 1 base, leaving 2 bases of the junction unmatched. This CDR3 has 14 residues. The germline gives CDR1 SGHAT, CDR2 FQNNGV. CDR3 sequence: CASSLGQGYSPLHF. For the CDR3, the DNA is TGTGCCAGCAGCTTAGGACAGGGATATTCACCCCTCCACTTT.

The gene calls are TRBV19 and TRBJ2-2; TRBD1 aligns across 9 bases. This CDR3 comprises 14 residues. Germline loops: CDR1 LNHDA, CDR2 SQIVND (reference sequence). V was clipped by 8 bases and J by 0 bases; unmatched bases: 1. DNA of the CDR3: TGTGCCAGTGGACAGGGGACGAACACCGGGGAGCTGTTTTTT. Its protein product is CASGQGTNTGELFF.

J is TRBJ1-1 and V is TRBV3-1 (or the pseudogene TRBV3-2), with a tentative D call TRBD1 (6 bases). The ends were cut back, 6 bases at V and 7 bases at J, with 24 bases in the middle. CDR3 length: 16 residues. CDR1 and CDR2 (germline): LGHDT, YNNKEL (reference sequence). CDR3 DNA sequence: TGTGCCAGCAGTCTAACGGGGGGGCAGGGGCCTGTTGAAGCTTTCTTT. It yields the protein CASSLTGGQGPVEAFF.

The chain employs TRBV3-1 (or the pseudogene TRBV3-2) and TRBJ1-1; the match to TRBD1 covers 7 bases. Trimming at V came to 1 base and at J to 9 bases, leaving 11 bases not matched to a gene. This CDR3 is built from 15 residues. In germline, CDR1 is LGHDT, CDR2 YNNKEL (reference sequence). The CDR3 nucleotides read TGTGCCAGCAGCCAAGGGTCGGGGGAGAGGGGGCAAGCTTTCTTT. Protein product: CASSQGSGERGQAFF.

This chain uses TRBV19 with TRBJ1-5; 7 bases align to TRBD1. Germline V lookup: CDR1 LNHDA, CDR2 SQIVND (reference sequence). The V gene end was trimmed by 6 bases and the J gene end by 4 bases; junction bases not matched to a gene: 15. There are 17 residues in the CDR3. This CDR3 reads CASSNGPGQARNQPQHF. CDR3 sequence (DNA): TGTGCCAGTAGCAATGGACCAGGACAGGCTAGAAATCAGCCCCAGCATTTT.

The CDR3 DNA reads as TGTGCCAGCTCACCACAGGGGGCGCGTTCCGGGGAGCTGTTTTTT. Protein: CASSPQGARSGELFF. The rearrangement joins TRBV18 to TRBJ2-2, with 7 bases matching TRBD1. V shed 1 base and J 6 bases; nucleotides not matched to a gene: 5. Germline CDR1 KGHSH, CDR2 LQKENI. The CDR3 is 15 amino acids.

The chain has TRBV3-1 (or the pseudogene TRBV3-2) and TRBJ2-3, with no clear D. With 6 bases removed from V and 4 bases from J, the gap between germline ends came to 14 bases. CDR3 size: 14 residues. The germline gives CDR1 LGHDT, CDR2 YNNKEL (reference sequence). CDR3 in amino acids: CASSHSHGPDTQYF. In DNA form, the CDR3 reads TGTGCCAGCAGTCACAGCCATGGGCCAGATACGCAGTATTTT.

The chain employs TRBV9 and TRBJ1-3; 10 nucleotides agree with TRBD1. From germline, CDR1 is SGDLS and CDR2 YYNGEE. The CDR3 is made up of 19 amino acids. V shed 0 bases and J 1 base; nucleotides not matched to a gene: 10. CDR3 loop: CASSVEPGQGQWSGNTIYF. The CDR3 DNA is TGTGCCAGCAGCGTAGAGCCGGGACAGGGGCAATGGTCTGGAAACACCATATATTTT.

The chain combines TRBV7-8 with TRBJ2-7; D perhaps matches TRBD2 (5 bases). V lost 8 bases to trimming and J lost 3 bases, with 11 bases between them. Germline V gives CDR1 SGHVS, CDR2 FQNEAQ. CDR3 size: 12 residues. CDR3 region: CASSAGLYEQYF. The CDR3 DNA reads TGTGCCAGCTCGGCGGGCCTCTACGAGCAGTACTTC.

The chain recombines TRBV6-6 with TRBJ2-5; 10 bases fit TRBD1. CDR1 is MNHNY and CDR2 is SVGAGI in the germline V gene (reference sequence). V shed 6 bases, J shed 5 bases, and the junction held 6 bases outside the gene matches. The CDR3 runs 14 residues. CDR3 nucleotides: TGTGCCAGCAGGCAGACAGGGGGCAGGGAGACCCAGTACTTC. It translates to CASRQTGGRETQYF.

J is TRBJ1-2 and V is TRBV3-1 (or the pseudogene TRBV3-2); D is undetermined. Trimming took off 5 bases at V and 4 bases at J, with 14 bases between the two ends. Germline-derived CDR1 and CDR2 are LGHDT and YNNKEL (reference sequence). The CDR3 length is 14 residues. CDR3 in DNA: TGTGCCAGCAGCGACGGGATCGGGTCCTATGGCTACACCTTC. It codes for CASSDGIGSYGYTF.

The CDR3 nucleotides read TGTGCCAGCAGCCCTTGGGGGGGCACAGATACGCAGTATTTT. Amino acid sequence: CASSPWGGTDTQYF. The chain employs TRBV7-2 and TRBJ2-3; tentatively, D is TRBD2 (6 bases). Trimming left V 5 bases short and J 1 base short, with 10 bases between. Germline CDR1 and CDR2: SGHTA and FQGNSA. This CDR3 is built from 14 residues.